This passage covers 13 T cell receptor beta chains from one sample sequenced in a study of blood T cell repertoires in COVID-19. Produced via immunoSEQ multiplex PCR; TCRdb's table is partial and in-frame only. The table includes around 140,000 clones, 70% to 80% detected once. Input material: peripheral blood. Receptor source: a woman aged 45-60 years with active or convalescent COVID-19.

This chain connects TRBV7-6 to TRBJ2-1; 10 bases line up with TRBD2. The CDR3 loop spans 15 amino acids. The germline CDR1 and CDR2 sequences are SGHVS and FNYEAQ. The ends lost 5 bases at V and 6 bases at J; junction bases unmatched: 7. CDR3 amino acids: CASSLSLAGANEQFF. In DNA, the CDR3 is TGTGCCAGCAGCCTCAGTCTAGCGGGAGCCAATGAGCAGTTCTTC.

CDR3 sequence (DNA): TGTGCCAGCCGGTACAGTCCGAACACTGAAGCTTTCTTT. This codes for CASRYSPNTEAFF. The chain links TRBV28 to TRBJ1-1, with D uncertain. Germline lookup yields CDR1 MDHEN and CDR2 SYDVKM. There are 13 residues in the CDR3. With 8 bases removed from V and 1 base from J, the gap between germline ends came to 11 bases.

The chain is built from TRBV7-2 and TRBJ2-3; TRBD1 agrees at 12 bases. CDR3 length: 17 residues. Trimming at V came to 3 bases and at J to 6 bases, leaving 10 bases not matched to a gene. The V gene's germline CDR1 is SGHTA and CDR2 FQGNSA. The CDR3, as DNA: TGTGCCAGCAGCTTGGGATGGGACAGGGGGCGCCCCGATACGCAGTATTTT. It yields the protein CASSLGWDRGRPDTQYF.

This clone was counted a single time. The same CDR3 is also encoded by other DNA sequences in this sample. The rearrangement uses TRBV29-1 and TRBJ2-3; D is unclear. Per germline, CDR1 SQVTM and CDR2 ANQGSEA. V was cut by 4 bases and J by 0 bases, with 11 bases left in between. There are 14 residues in the CDR3. In DNA, the CDR3 is TGCAGCGTTGCACGCGGAACTAGCACAGATACGCAGTATTTT. This translates into CSVARGTSTDTQYF.

The chain employs TRBV19 and TRBJ1-2; 8 nucleotides align to TRBD1. The CDR3 contains 13 residues. V lost 6 bases and J lost 4; bases outside the gene matches: 4. Germline V gene data show CDR1 as LNHDA and CDR2 as SQIVND (reference sequence). The CDR3 reads CASSDRGSYGYTF. CDR3 sequence (DNA): TGTGCCAGTAGCGACAGGGGTAGCTATGGCTACACCTTC.

The chain joins TRBV7-2 to TRBJ2-3; TRBD2 agrees at 9 bases. The CDR3 totals 15 residues. The V gene end was trimmed by 8 bases and the J gene end by 2 bases; junction bases not matched to a gene: 8. Germline V gene lookup returns CDR1 SGHTA and CDR2 FQGNSA. The CDR3 is CASQRLAEITDTQYF. CDR3 nucleotide sequence: TGTGCCAGCCAAAGACTAGCGGAAATCACAGATACGCAGTATTTT.

The V call is TRBV19, the J call TRBJ2-1, with D possibly matching TRBD1 (5 bases). From germline, CDR1 is LNHDA and CDR2 SQIVND (reference sequence). The CDR3 contains 16 residues. The germline V and J ends were trimmed by 1 base and 0 bases, with 10 bases remaining between them. The CDR3 DNA sequence: TGTGCCAGTAGTATAGTGGGGCAGAGCTCCTACAATGAGCAGTTCTTC. Translated: CASSIVGQSSYNEQFF.

This chain uses TRBV7-9 with TRBJ2-5, with D perhaps TRBD1 (7 bases). The CDR3 extends over 16 amino acids. CDR1 and CDR2 (germline): SEHNR, FQNEAQ (reference sequence). V shed 0 bases and J shed 4 bases, with 15 bases lying between them. CDR3 region: CASSLARDSRRETQYF. In DNA, the CDR3 is TGTGCCAGCAGCTTAGCGCGGGACAGCCGGAGAGAGACCCAGTACTTC.

In its sample, this clone was seen once. This CDR3 reads CASSSLYSGSTDTQYF. The CDR3 DNA is TGTGCCAGCAGCTCCTTGTATAGCGGCAGCACAGATACGCAGTATTTT. The chain uses TRBV7-9 and TRBJ2-3; possibly TRBD2 for D (6 bases). Germline CDR1 and CDR2: SEHNR and FQNEAQ (reference sequence). The CDR3 runs 16 residues. Trimming removed 4 bases from V and 0 bases from J, with 14 bases in between.

The rearrangement links TRBV7-3 to TRBJ1-1; D possibly corresponds to TRBD1 (5 bases). The ends were cut back, 5 bases at V and 4 bases at J, with 14 bases in the middle. Germline lookup yields CDR1 SGHTA and CDR2 FQGTGA. This CDR3 spans 14 amino acids. The CDR3 nucleotides read TGTGCCAGCAGCCTCAGGGTTTCGGGCACTGAAGCTTTCTTT. Protein: CASSLRVSGTEAFF.

Comment on this clone: The junction departs from germline at one end; a sequencing error may be responsible. The genes are TRBV7-7 and TRBJ2-3; unclear D gene. The CDR3 extends over 15 amino acids. The germline V gene encodes CDR1 SSHAT and CDR2 FNYEAQ (reference sequence). CDR3 DNA sequence: TGTGCTAGCAGCTTAGGATCCGGTCCCACAGATACGCAGTATTTT. Its protein is CASSLGSGPTDTQYF. The full variable domain, with the rest looked up from reference TRBV7-7 and TRBJ2-3, is GAGVSQSPRYKVTKRGQDVTLRCDPISSHATLYWYQQALGQGPEFLTYFNYEAQPDKSGLPSDRFSAERPEGSISTLTIQRTEQRDSAMYRCASSLGSGPTDTQYFGPGTRLTVL.

This clone appeared a few times. The chain has TRBV4-2 and TRBJ2-7; 7 bases are a match to TRBD2. V lost 0 bases and J lost 4; bases outside the gene matches: 6. There are 15 residues in the CDR3. Germline CDR1 and CDR2: LGHNA and YNFKEQ. The CDR3 DNA reads as TGTGCCAGCAGCCAAGATCTGGGTAGCGGGTACGAGCAGTACTTC. It yields the protein CASSQDLGSGYEQYF.

The rearrangement joins TRBV12-5 to TRBJ1-4, with 8 positions matching TRBD1. V dropped 5 bases and J dropped 3; count of bases not matched to a gene: 8. Germline CDR1 and CDR2: LGHNT and FRNRAP. CDR3 length equals 16 residues. The CDR3 sequence is CASGPSPQGANEKLFF. CDR3 nucleotide sequence: TGTGCTAGTGGTCCATCCCCACAGGGGGCTAATGAAAAACTGTTTTTT. Complete variable domain (other parts from reference TRBV12-5 and TRBJ1-4): DARVTQTPRHKVTEMGQEVTMRCQPILGHNTVFWYRQTMMQGLELLAYFRNRAPLDDSGMPKDRFSAEMPDATLATLKIQPSEPRDSAVYFCASGPSPQGANEKLFFGSGTQLSVL.